This T cell receptor beta chain was retrieved from a study of control samples from healthy donors and cancer patients. Germline CDR1 reads SQVTM; CDR2 reads ANQGSEA. The CDR3 length is 11 residues. V shed 4 bases and J shed 7 bases, with 10 bases lying between them. The table came from immunoSEQ multiplex PCR; TCRdb's copy has only in-frame clones and leaves some out. The repertoire has about 95,000 clones, about 87% of them found once; the top ten carry approximately 14%. This clonotype originated in a woman in her sixties or seventies in good health. Sequenced material: blood. The chain couples TRBV29-1 to TRBJ1-1, with D hard to call. Here the CDR3 DNA reads TGCAGCGTTGGTGGACGGCGTGAAGCTTTCTTT. It is translated as CSVGGRREAFF.